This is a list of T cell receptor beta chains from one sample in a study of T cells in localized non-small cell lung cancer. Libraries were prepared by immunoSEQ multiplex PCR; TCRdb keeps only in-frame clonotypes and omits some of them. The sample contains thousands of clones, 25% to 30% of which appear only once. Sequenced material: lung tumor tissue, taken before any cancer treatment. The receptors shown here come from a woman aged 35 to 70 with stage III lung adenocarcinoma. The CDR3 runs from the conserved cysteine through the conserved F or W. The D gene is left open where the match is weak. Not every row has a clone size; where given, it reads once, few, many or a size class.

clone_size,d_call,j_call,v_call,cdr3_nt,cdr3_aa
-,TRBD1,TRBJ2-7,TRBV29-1,TGCAGCGTTGAATCCCCGGGACAGGGTTCTCACGAGCAGTACTTC,CSVESPGQGSHEQYF
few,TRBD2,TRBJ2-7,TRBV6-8,TGTGCCAGCAGTGAGCGGGGAACATCCTACGAGCAGTACTTC,CASSERGTSYEQYF
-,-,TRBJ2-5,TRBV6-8,TGTGCCATCAGGCTGGGGGGCGGGGAGACCCAGTACTTC,CAIRLGGGETQYF
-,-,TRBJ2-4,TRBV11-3,TGTGCCAGCAGTGTGAAAGGAAGGGCCAAAAACATTCAGTACTTC,CASSVKGRAKNIQYF
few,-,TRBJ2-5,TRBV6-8,TGTGCCAGCAGTCCCCGGGAGGAGACCCAGTACTTC,CASSPREETQYF
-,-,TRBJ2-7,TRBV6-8,TGTGCCAGCAGTTACGAACACGGAACCTACGAGCAGTACTTC,CASSYEHGTYEQYF
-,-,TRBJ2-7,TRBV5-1,TGCGCCAGCAGCCACGAGTCCATAAGCTACGAGCAGTACTTC,CASSHESISYEQYF
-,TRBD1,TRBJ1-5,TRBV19,TGTGCCAGTAGTATAGAACAGGGGGCCGGCCTACAGCCCCAGCATTTT,CASSIEQGAGLQPQHF
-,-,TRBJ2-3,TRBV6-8,TGTGCCAGCAGTCCCCTCCGGGACACAGATACGCAGTATTTT,CASSPLRDTDTQYF
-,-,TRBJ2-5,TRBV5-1,TGCGCCAGCAGCCCCGGGGCAGTCTTGGGGACCCAGTACTTC,CASSPGAVLGTQYF
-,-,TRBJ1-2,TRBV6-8,TGTGCCAGCAGCAGCGGGGGGGGGCGAGGCTACACCTTC,CASSSGGGRGYTF
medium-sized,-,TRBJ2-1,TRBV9,TGTGCCCGCCAAGCTGACCGGGGCCTCAATGAGCAGTTCTTC,CARQADRGLNEQFF
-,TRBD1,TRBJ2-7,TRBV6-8,TGTGCCATCCAGGCAGGGGGTACCTACGAGCAGTACTTC,CAIQAGGTYEQYF
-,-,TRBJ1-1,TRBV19,TGTGCCAGTCGTGGTACCACAGTGAACACTGAAGCTTTCTTT,CASRGTTVNTEAFF
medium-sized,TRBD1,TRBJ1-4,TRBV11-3,TGTGCCAGCAGCTTGCTACAGGGGCTGGGAGAAAAACTGTTTTTT,CASSLLQGLGEKLFF
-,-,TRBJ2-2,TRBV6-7,TGTGCCAGCAGCCGGTTTGGGGAGCTGTTTTTT,CASSRFGELFF
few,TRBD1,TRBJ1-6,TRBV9,TGTGCCAGCAGCCAGGGACAGGGGCATTCACCCCTCCACTTT,CASSQGQGHSPLHF
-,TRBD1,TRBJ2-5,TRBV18,TGTGCCAGCTCCTCACAGGGGCGGGAAGAGACCCAGTACTTC,CASSSQGREETQYF
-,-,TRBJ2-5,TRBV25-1,TGTGCCAGCAGCCCATTACAGGGCTACCCAGAGACCCAGTACTTC,CASSPLQGYPETQYF
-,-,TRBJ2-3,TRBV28,TGTGCCAGCAGGTTGCCCGGGGGTTCTAATACGCAGTATTTT,CASRLPGGSNTQYF
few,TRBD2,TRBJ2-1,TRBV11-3,TGTGCCAGCAGCCGATCGGGACGGGAGGGCGATGAGCAGTTCTTC,CASSRSGREGDEQFF
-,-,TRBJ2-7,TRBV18,TGTGCCAGCTCGGGTGCAGGGGCGGGATCAAGCTCCTACGAGCAGTACTTC,CASSGAGAGSSSYEQYF
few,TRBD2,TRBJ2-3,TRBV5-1,TGCGCCAGCAGCTTCACCATAGCGGGAGGCCGCACAGATACGCAGTATTTT,CASSFTIAGGRTDTQYF
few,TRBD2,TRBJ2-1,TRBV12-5,TGTGCCAGCAAATGGACTAGCGGACTAAGAAATGAGCAGTTCTTC,CASKWTSGLRNEQFF
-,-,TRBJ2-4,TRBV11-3,TGTGCCAGCAGCTTAGAAGGGGCGAGGGACATTCAGTACTTC,CASSLEGARDIQYF
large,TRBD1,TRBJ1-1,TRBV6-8,TGTGCCAGCAGTCTACAGGGGAATATGAACACTGAAGCTTTCTTT,CASSLQGNMNTEAFF
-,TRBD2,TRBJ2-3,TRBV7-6,TGTGCCAGCAGCCGGACTAGCGGGGGTGTAGATACGCAGTATTTT,CASSRTSGGVDTQYF
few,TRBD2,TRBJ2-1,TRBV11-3,TGTGCCAGCAGCTTAGTGGCTAGCGGTTCCAATGAGCAGTTCTTC,CASSLVASGSNEQFF
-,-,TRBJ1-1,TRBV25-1,TGTGCCAGCAGTTTGGGTGAAAGTTGGGGTGGGGGCACTGAAGCTTTCTTT,CASSLGESWGGGTEAFF